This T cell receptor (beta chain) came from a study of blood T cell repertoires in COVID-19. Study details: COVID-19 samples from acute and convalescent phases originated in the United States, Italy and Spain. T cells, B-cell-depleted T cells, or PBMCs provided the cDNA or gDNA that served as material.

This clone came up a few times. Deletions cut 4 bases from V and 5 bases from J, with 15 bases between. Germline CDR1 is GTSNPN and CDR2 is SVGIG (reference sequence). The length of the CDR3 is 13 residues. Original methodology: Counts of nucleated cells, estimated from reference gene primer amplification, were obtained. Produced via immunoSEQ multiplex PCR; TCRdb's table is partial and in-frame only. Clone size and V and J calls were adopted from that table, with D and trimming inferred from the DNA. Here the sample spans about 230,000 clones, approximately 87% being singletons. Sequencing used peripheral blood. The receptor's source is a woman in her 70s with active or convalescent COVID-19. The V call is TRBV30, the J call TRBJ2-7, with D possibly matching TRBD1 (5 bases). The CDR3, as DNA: TGTGCCTGGAATAGGGGAATGGAGAACGAGCAGTACTTC. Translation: CAWNRGMENEQYF.